The subject of this entry is one T cell receptor (beta chain). Its specificity is not known. These data belong to a study of T cells after yellow fever vaccination. The study, taken as a whole, reports: Secondary responses were weaker yet peaked faster, day 5 versus 15. FACS-sorted repertoires could contain abundant clonotypes contaminating from the bulk population.

Per the germline V gene, CDR1 is MNHEY and CDR2 is SVGEGT. V lost 0 bases and J 7 bases, leaving 7 bases between the germline ends. The CDR3 has 12 amino acids. TCRdb reprocessed the 5' RACE reads with MiXCR, giving one entry per CDR3 protein. The sample shows tens of thousands of distinct CDR3 sequences, approximately 7.4% of them seen only once. The chain has TRBV6-2 or TRBV6-3 and TRBJ2-7; D is uncertain. The sample was CD8+ T cells sorted from PBMCs, taken 15 days after the yellow fever booster vaccination. The receptor comes from a man under 40 who received the YFV17D yellow fever vaccine. CDR3 protein: CASSYSIGEQYF. In nucleotides, the CDR3 is TGTGCCAGCAGTTACTCGATCGGGGAGCAGTACTTC.